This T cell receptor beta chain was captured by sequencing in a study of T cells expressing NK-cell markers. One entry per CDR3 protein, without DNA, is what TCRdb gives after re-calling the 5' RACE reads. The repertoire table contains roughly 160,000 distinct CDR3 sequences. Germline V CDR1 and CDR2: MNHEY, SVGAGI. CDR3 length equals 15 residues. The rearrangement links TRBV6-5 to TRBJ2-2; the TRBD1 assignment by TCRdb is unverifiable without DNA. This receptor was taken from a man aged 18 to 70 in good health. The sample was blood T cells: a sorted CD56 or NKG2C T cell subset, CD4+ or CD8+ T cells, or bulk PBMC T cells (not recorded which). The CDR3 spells CASSYAQGAVGELFF.